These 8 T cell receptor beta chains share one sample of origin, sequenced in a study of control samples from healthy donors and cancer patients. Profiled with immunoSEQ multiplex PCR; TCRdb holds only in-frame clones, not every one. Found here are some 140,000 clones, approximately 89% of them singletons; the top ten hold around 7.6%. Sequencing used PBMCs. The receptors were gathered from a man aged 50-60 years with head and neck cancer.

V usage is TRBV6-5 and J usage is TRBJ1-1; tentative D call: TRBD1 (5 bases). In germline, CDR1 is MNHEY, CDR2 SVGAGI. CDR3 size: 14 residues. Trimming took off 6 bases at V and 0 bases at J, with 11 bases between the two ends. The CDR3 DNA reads TGTGCCAGCAGGTTGACAGAAATGAACACTGAAGCTTTCTTT. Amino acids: CASRLTEMNTEAFF.

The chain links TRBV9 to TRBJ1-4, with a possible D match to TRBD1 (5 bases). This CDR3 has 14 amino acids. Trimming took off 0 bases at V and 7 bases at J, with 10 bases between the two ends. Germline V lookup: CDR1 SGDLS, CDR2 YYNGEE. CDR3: CASSVGRGREKLFF. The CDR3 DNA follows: TGTGCCAGCAGCGTAGGTAGGGGCCGTGAAAAACTGTTTTTT.

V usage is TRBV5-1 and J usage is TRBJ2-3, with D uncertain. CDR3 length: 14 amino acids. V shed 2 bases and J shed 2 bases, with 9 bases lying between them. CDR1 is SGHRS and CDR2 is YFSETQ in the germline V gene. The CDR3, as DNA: TGCGCCAGCAGCTTTGGATCTACCACAGATACGCAGTATTTT. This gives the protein CASSFGSTTDTQYF.

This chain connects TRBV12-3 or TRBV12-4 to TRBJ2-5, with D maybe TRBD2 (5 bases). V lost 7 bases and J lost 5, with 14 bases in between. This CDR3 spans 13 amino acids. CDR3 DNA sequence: TGTGCCAGCACCCCGGGGAATCAGGAGACCCAGTACTTC. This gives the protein CASTPGNQETQYF.

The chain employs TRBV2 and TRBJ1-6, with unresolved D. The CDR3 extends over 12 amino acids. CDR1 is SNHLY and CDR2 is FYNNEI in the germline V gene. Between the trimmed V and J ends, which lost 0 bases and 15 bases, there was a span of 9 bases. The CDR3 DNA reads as TGTGCCAGCAGTGAAGCAGGGAGTTTCCTCCACTTT. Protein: CASSEAGSFLHF.

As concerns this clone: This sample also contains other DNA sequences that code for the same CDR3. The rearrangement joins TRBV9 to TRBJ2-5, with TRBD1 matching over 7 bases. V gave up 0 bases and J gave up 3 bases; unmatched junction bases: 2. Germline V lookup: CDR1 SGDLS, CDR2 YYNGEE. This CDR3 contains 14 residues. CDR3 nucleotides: TGTGCCAGCAGCGTAGGACAGGGAAAAGAGACCCAGTACTTC. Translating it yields CASSVGQGKETQYF.

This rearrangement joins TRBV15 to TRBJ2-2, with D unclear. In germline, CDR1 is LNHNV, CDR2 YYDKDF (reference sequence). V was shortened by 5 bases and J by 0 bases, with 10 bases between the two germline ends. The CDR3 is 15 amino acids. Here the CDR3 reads CATSLLFPNTGELFF. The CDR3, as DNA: TGTGCCACCAGCTTACTATTCCCGAACACCGGGGAGCTGTTTTTT.

Written as DNA, the CDR3 is TGTGCCAGCAGTTTATTTCAGGGGGCACGGTATGGCTACACCTTC. Its translation: CASSLFQGARYGYTF. This chain joins TRBV27 and TRBJ1-2; 8 nucleotides match TRBD1. Germline V lookup: CDR1 MNHEY, CDR2 SMNVEV (reference sequence). The ends lost 1 base at V and 5 bases at J; junction bases unmatched: 6. CDR3 size: 15 residues.